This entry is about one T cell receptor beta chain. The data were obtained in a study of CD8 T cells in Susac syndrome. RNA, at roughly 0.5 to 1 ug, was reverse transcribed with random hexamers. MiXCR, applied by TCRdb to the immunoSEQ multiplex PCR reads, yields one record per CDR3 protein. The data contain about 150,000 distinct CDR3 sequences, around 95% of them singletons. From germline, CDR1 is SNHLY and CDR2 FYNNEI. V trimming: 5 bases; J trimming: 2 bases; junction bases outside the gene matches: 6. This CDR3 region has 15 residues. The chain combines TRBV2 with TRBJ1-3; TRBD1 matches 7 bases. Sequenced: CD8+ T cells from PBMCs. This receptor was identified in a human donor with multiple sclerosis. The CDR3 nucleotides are TGTGCCAGCAGTTCCGACAGGGCTACTGGAAACACCATATATTTT. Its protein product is CASSSDRATGNTIYF.